This TCR beta chain derives from a study of shared T cell receptors in the human thymus. Assay: immunoSEQ multiplex PCR; the TCRdb copy retains only in-frame clones and omits some. The table records hundreds of thousands of clones, approximately 80% of them present only once. In germline, CDR1 is KGHSH, CDR2 LQKENI. The V gene end was trimmed by 2 bases and the J gene end by 7 bases; junction bases not matched to a gene: 9. CDR3 length: 15 amino acids. The data also belong to a second study, concerning human thymus T cells. That report adds: In thymic and blood repertoires alike, V and J usage looked biased. A high degree of thymic repertoire overlap among unrelated individuals was reported in related research.

Material for sequencing was thymocytes. The chain combines TRBV18 with TRBJ2-7, with TRBD1 matching 9 bases. This clonotype was sampled from a boy under two years old with a congenital heart defect. The CDR3 bases are TGTGCCAGCTCACCAACGAGACAGGGGGTGAGTGAGCAGTACTTC. Translated, it gives CASSPTRQGVSEQYF.